The source of this T cell receptor beta chain is a study of cytomegalovirus exposure and HLA in healthy donors. A multiplex PCR was run with 60 Vbeta primers and 13 Jbeta primers. Sequenced by immunoSEQ multiplex PCR; TCRdb stores in-frame clones only, minus some. This repertoire includes 53,000 or so clones. Findings and limits, study-wide: Association of a missense DCLRE1C variant with TCR beta V- and J-gene trimming was reported in a later analysis. As was reported, the HLA-A and HLA-B alleles of most subjects were accurately predicted from TCR beta sequences.

The CDR3 consists of 12 residues. CDR1 and CDR2 from the germline V gene are MNHEY and SMNVEV (reference sequence). With 8 bases removed from V and 8 bases from J, the gap between germline ends came to 14 bases. Details on this clone: Its antigen is currently unknown.

The sequencing input was PBMCs. This chain joins TRBV27 and TRBJ2-3; TRBD1 is a possible D gene (6 bases). The TCR was taken from a man between 18 and 29 years old in good health and CMV-seropositive. CDR3 DNA: TGTGCCAGCGGACAGTCACGAGGTACGCAGTATTTT. Protein: CASGQSRGTQYF.